This TCR beta chain is drawn from a study of blood T cell repertoires in COVID-19. About the study: Some COVID-19 samples were acute and others convalescent; all came from the United States, Italy and Spain. Sources were T cells, B-cell-depleted T cells, or PBMCs; the material itself was cDNA or gDNA.

In the original workflow: The assay estimated nucleated cells by amplifying reference gene primers. Libraries were prepared by immunoSEQ multiplex PCR; TCRdb keeps only in-frame clonotypes and omits some of them. The D gene and trimming were derived from the DNA, and the V and J assignments and clone size from that table. The sample has approximately 63,000 clones; 80% to 90% are singletons. The ends lost 4 bases at V and 1 base at J; junction bases unmatched: 2. CDR1 is SGHRS, CDR2 YFSETQ, per germline. This CDR3 has 15 residues. This clonotype was sampled from a woman older than 75 with active COVID-19. The sample was peripheral blood. The rearrangement links TRBV5-1 to TRBJ1-6; 7 nucleotides agree with TRBD1. The CDR3 DNA follows: TGCGCCAGCAGCCCAGGGGGGTCCTATAATTCACCCCTCCACTTT. Translating it yields CASSPGGSYNSPLHF.